This is a list of T cell receptor beta chains from one sample in a study of blood T cell repertoires in COVID-19. Method: immunoSEQ multiplex PCR; TCRdb's copy keeps in-frame clones and lacks some. The sample consists of about 250,000 clones, roughly 80% of them appearing once. Material: PBMCs or T cells enriched from blood (not recorded which). The receptors derive from a man aged 35 to 55 who had been exposed to COVID-19. Both conserved end residues are part of each CDR3. The order of the fields is clone size, D gene, V gene, J gene, CDR3 protein, CDR3 DNA. A D gene is named only where the DNA matches it firmly. Expanded clones are given a class, and other clones once, few, many or no size at all.

.	.	TRBV9	TRBJ2-7	CASSVAPTESYEQYF	TGTGCCAGCAGCGTAGCCCCGACAGAATCCTACGAGCAGTACTTC
.	.	TRBV5-1	TRBJ2-3	CASSLRGLGTDTQYF	TGCGCCAGCAGCTTAAGGGGTCTAGGTACAGATACGCAGTATTTT
once	TRBD1	TRBV7-7	TRBJ2-5	CASSRDRGGETQYF	TGTGCTAGCAGCCGGGACAGGGGGGGAGAGACCCAGTACTTC
.	.	TRBV12-3/TRBV12-4	TRBJ2-2	CASSPKRTGELFF	TGTGCCAGCAGTCCCAAGCGGACCGGGGAGCTGTTTTTT
few	.	TRBV5-8	TRBJ2-6	CASSLVGAGANVLTF	TGTGCCAGCAGCTTGGTGGGGGCCGGGGCCAACGTCCTGACTTTC
.	.	TRBV15	TRBJ2-1	CATSVGRRSYNEQFF	TGTGCCACCAGTGTCGGTAGGAGGTCCTACAATGAGCAGTTCTTC
.	.	TRBV4-2	TRBJ1-5	CASSRERGNQPQHF	TGTGCCAGCAGCCGGGAAAGGGGGAATCAGCCCCAGCATTTT
.	.	TRBV4-1	TRBJ1-4	CASSYWVQGWEKLFF	TGCGCCAGCAGTTATTGGGTCCAGGGCTGGGAAAAACTGTTTTTT
.	.	TRBV14	TRBJ1-4	CASSHRQLLGSIVGKLFF	TGTGCCAGCAGTCACAGACAGCTTTTGGGTTCCATCGTGGGAAAACTGTTTTTT
.	TRBD1	TRBV9	TRBJ1-2	CASSAIQGVYGYTF	TGTGCCAGCAGCGCCATACAGGGGGTCTATGGCTACACCTTC
.	.	TRBV4-2	TRBJ2-5	CASSQVSGKETQYF	TGTGCCAGCAGCCAAGTCTCCGGGAAAGAGACCCAGTACTTC
.	TRBD1	TRBV5-4	TRBJ2-3	CASSLGPGQGTDTQYF	TGTGCCAGCAGCTTGGGTCCGGGACAGGGAACAGATACGCAGTATTTT
.	.	TRBV19	TRBJ1-5	CASSNREQTQPQHF	TGTGCCAGTAGTAACAGGGAGCAAACTCAGCCCCAGCATTTT
.	.	TRBV9	TRBJ2-1	CASSVLTSGRYNEQFF	TGTGCCAGCAGCGTTTTAACCTCGGGTCGATACAATGAGCAGTTCTTC
.	TRBD2	TRBV2	TRBJ2-1	CASNGLAGEGNEQFF	TGTGCCAGCAACGGACTAGCGGGAGAGGGCAATGAGCAGTTCTTC
.	TRBD2	TRBV30	TRBJ2-7	CAWSVPGLAGGRTYEQYF	TGTGCCTGGAGTGTACCGGGACTAGCGGGAGGGAGGACCTACGAGCAGTACTTC
many	.	TRBV5-6	TRBJ1-5	CASSPSGGGQPQHF	TGTGCCAGCAGTCCCTCAGGTGGAGGCCAGCCCCAGCATTTT
.	.	TRBV6-5	TRBJ1-1	CASSTTGTPNTEAFF	TGTGCCAGCAGTACCACCGGGACACCGAACACTGAAGCTTTCTTT
.	.	TRBV28	TRBJ1-6	CASVPSSYNSPLHF	TGTGCCAGCGTCCCCAGCTCCTATAATTCACCCCTCCACTTT
.	TRBD2	TRBV7-6	TRBJ2-3	CASSPLAGGPGDTQYF	TGTGCCAGCAGCCCCCTAGCGGGAGGGCCGGGAGATACGCAGTATTTT
.	.	TRBV12-5	TRBJ1-2	CASGFPGGGYTF	TGTGCTAGTGGTTTTCCTGGGGGCGGATACACCTTC
.	TRBD2	TRBV5-1	TRBJ2-7	CASSAGLAGKAYVEQYF	TGCGCCAGCAGCGCGGGACTAGCGGGTAAGGCCTACGTGGAGCAGTACTTC
.	.	TRBV18	TRBJ1-1	CASSPSLNTEAFF	TGTGCCAGCTCACCCTCGCTAAACACTGAAGCTTTCTTT
.	TRBD2	TRBV9	TRBJ2-5	CASSVVAGGVRETQYF	TGTGCCAGCAGCGTAGTAGCGGGAGGGGTACGAGAGACCCAGTACTTC
.	.	TRBV6-4	TRBJ2-3	CASSDSIQGTQYF	TGTGCCAGCAGTGACTCGATTCAGGGTACGCAGTATTTT
.	TRBD1	TRBV11-3	TRBJ2-5	CASSSRKYRGPGQETQYF	TGTGCCAGCAGCTCAAGAAAGTACAGGGGACCTGGCCAAGAGACCCAGTACTTC
.	.	TRBV24-1	TRBJ2-3	CATSDLGGIPRSTDTQYF	TGTGCCACCAGTGATTTGGGCGGCATACCCCGGAGCACAGATACGCAGTATTTT
.	.	TRBV7-9	TRBJ2-1	CASRRSAGNEQFF	TGTGCCAGCAGACGTTCAGCGGGCAATGAGCAGTTCTTC
.	TRBD2	TRBV6-5	TRBJ2-1	CASSSPGLAGRGQFF	TGTGCCAGCAGCTCCCCGGGACTAGCGGGAAGGGGGCAGTTCTTC
.	TRBD2	TRBV19	TRBJ2-7	CASSLWEGYEQYF	TGTGCCAGTTCGTTGTGGGAGGGATACGAGCAGTACTTC
many	.	TRBV9	TRBJ1-1	CASSVDRNTEAFF	TGTGCCAGCAGCGTTGACAGGAACACTGAAGCTTTCTTT
.	TRBD2	TRBV20-1	TRBJ2-1	CSASSGGADNEQFF	TGCAGTGCTAGTTCCGGGGGGGCGGACAATGAGCAGTTCTTC
.	.	TRBV6-9	TRBJ1-5	CASSYFPGGENQPQHF	TGTGCCAGCAGTTATTTTCCCGGGGGAGAGAATCAGCCCCAGCATTTT
.	TRBD2	TRBV19	TRBJ2-3	CASAVGSGTLADTQYF	TGTGCCAGTGCCGTCGGGAGCGGGACTCTGGCGGATACGCAGTATTTT
.	TRBD2	TRBV9	TRBJ2-1	CASSGGLAEYNEQFF	TGTGCCAGCAGCGGAGGACTAGCGGAGTACAATGAGCAGTTCTTC
.	TRBD1	TRBV5-6	TRBJ1-5	CASSRLGQPSNQPQHF	TGTGCCAGCAGCAGACTGGGACAGCCGAGCAATCAGCCCCAGCATTTT
.	TRBD2	TRBV7-4	TRBJ2-5	CASSLDLAGLQETQYF	TGTGCCAGCAGCTTAGATCTAGCGGGCCTCCAAGAGACCCAGTACTTC
once	TRBD1	TRBV27	TRBJ1-1	CASSSLGTGGTEAFF	TGTGCCAGCAGTTCCCTCGGGACAGGGGGCACTGAAGCTTTCTTT
.	.	TRBV5-4	TRBJ2-5	CASSGRGGGQETQYF	TGTGCCAGCAGCGGAAGGGGGGGAGGGCAAGAGACCCAGTACTTC
few	.	TRBV7-2	TRBJ2-6	CASSSHSGANVLTF	TGTGCCAGCAGCTCCCACTCTGGGGCCAACGTCCTGACTTTC
.	TRBD2	TRBV27	TRBJ2-1	CASSPDRPLREENNEQFF	TGTGCCAGCAGTCCGGACCGTCCGTTGCGGGAGGAGAACAATGAGCAGTTCTTC
.	.	TRBV2	TRBJ1-5	CASSVSGAHQPQHF	TGTGCCAGCAGTGTTTCAGGGGCCCATCAGCCCCAGCATTTT
.	.	TRBV3-1/TRBV3-2	TRBJ2-1	CASSQDLGGGLDEQFF	TGTGCCAGCAGCCAAGACCTTGGGGGGGGCCTAGATGAGCAGTTCTTC
.	TRBD1	TRBV4-1	TRBJ2-3	CASRGQGSDTQYF	TGCGCCAGCAGGGGACAGGGGTCAGATACGCAGTATTTT
.	.	TRBV7-7	TRBJ2-2	CASSSELSTTGELFF	TGTGCTAGCAGCTCTGAACTAAGTACGACCGGGGAGCTGTTTTTT
.	.	TRBV7-9	TRBJ1-1	CASSPPLGGVNTEAFF	TGTGCCAGCAGCCCCCCCCTGGGAGGGGTGAACACTGAAGCTTTCTTT